One TCR beta chain is described in this entry. Per the original data handling: Cell counts per sample came from amplifying reference gene primers. TCRdb keeps only in-frame clones here, not all; method: immunoSEQ multiplex PCR. The V and J calls and clone size were taken over from that table, and D and trimming were inferred from the DNA. Of 650,000 to 800,000 clones detected, about 87% appear once; the ten largest clones hold 0.2% to 0.3%. These data are taken from a study of blood T cell repertoires in COVID-19. Study in general: Sites in the United States, Italy and Spain provided acute and convalescent COVID-19 samples.

The junction had 6 bases not matched to a gene; V was cut back by 6 bases and J by 5 bases. The CDR3 sequence is 14 residues long. Germline V gene lookup returns CDR1 MNHNY and CDR2 SVGAGI (reference sequence). The chain uses TRBV6-6 and TRBJ1-4, with 7 bases that match TRBD1. The sequencing sample was made of peripheral blood. This sequence was found in a woman between 18 and 29 years old with acute or convalescent COVID-19. The CDR3 DNA sequence: TGTGCCAGCAGGCCCGGGACAGCAAATGAAAAACTGTTTTTT. It translates to CASRPGTANEKLFF.